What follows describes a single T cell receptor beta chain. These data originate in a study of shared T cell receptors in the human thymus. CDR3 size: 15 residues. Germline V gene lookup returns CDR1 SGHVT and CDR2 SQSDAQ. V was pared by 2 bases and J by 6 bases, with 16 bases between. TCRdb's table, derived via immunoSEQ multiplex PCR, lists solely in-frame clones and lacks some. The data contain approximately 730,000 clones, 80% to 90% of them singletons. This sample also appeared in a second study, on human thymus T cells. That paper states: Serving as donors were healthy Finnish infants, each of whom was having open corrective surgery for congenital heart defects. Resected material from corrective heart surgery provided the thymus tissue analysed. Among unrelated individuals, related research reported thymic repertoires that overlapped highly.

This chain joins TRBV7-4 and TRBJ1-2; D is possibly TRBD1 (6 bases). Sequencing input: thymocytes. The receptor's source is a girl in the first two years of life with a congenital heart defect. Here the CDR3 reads CASSLNRNRADGYTF. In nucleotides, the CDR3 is TGTGCCAGCAGCTTAAACCGGAACAGGGCCGATGGCTACACCTTC.